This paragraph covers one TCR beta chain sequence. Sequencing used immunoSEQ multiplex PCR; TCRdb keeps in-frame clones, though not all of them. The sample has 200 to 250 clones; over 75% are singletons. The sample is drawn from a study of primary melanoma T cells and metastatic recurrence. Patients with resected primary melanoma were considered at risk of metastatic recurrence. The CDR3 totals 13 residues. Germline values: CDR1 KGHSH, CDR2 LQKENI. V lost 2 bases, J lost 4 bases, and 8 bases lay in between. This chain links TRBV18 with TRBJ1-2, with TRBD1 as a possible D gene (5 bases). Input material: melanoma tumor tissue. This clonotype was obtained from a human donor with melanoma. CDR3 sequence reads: CASSPDRSYGYTF. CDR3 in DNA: TGTGCCAGCTCACCAGACAGATCCTATGGCTACACCTTC.